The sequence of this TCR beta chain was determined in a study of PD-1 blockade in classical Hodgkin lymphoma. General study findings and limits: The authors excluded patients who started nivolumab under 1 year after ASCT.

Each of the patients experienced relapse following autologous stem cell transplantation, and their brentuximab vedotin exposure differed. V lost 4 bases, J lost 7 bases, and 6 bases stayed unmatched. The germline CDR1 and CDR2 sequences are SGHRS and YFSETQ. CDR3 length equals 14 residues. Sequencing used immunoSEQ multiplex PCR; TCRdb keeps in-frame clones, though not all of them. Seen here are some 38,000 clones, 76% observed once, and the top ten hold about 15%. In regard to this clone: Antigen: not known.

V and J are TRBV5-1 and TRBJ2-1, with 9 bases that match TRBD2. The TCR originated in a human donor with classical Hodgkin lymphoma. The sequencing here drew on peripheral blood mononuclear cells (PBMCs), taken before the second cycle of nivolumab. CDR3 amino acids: CASSPGTSRNEQFF. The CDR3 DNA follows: TGCGCCAGCAGCCCCGGGACTAGCAGGAATGAGCAGTTCTTC.